Following are 22 T cell receptor beta chains from one sample sequenced in a study of blood T cells in healthy people across ages. Alongside a J-beta primer mix, a sample-barcoded 5' primer served in a second PCR lasting about 6 to 11 cycles. TCRdb processed the 5' RACE reads anew with MiXCR; each CDR3 protein has one entry. Of around 1,500,000 distinct CDR3 sequences listed, approximately 30% were seen once; the top ten hold approximately 7.7%. Sequenced sample: blood. These TCRs come from a woman under 40 in good health.

This clonotype was seen a few times. The genes are TRBV5-1 and TRBJ1-4; 7 positions agree with TRBD1. This CDR3 has 15 residues. The V gene's germline CDR1 is SGHRS and CDR2 YFSETQ. Trimming cost V 3 bases and J 8 bases; bases outside gene matches: 10. The DNA for the CDR3 is TGCGCCAGCAGCTCTTGGGACAGAGGAGAGGAAAAACTGTTTTTT. Translated: CASSSWDRGEEKLFF.

This clonotype was counted many times. This rearrangement joins TRBV28 to TRBJ2-4; D is tentatively TRBD1 or TRBD2 (5 bases each). The ends were cut back, 2 bases at V and 7 bases at J, with 15 bases in the middle. This CDR3 contains 15 residues. Germline V gene lookup returns CDR1 MDHEN and CDR2 SYDVKM. CDR3 loop: CASSLALGWGNIQYF. Written as DNA, the CDR3 is TGTGCCAGCAGTTTAGCCCTAGGGTGGGGGAACATTCAGTACTTC.

The chain combines TRBV4-2 with TRBJ2-2, with D tentatively TRBD2 (6 bases). V dropped 0 bases and J dropped 2 bases, with 7 bases sitting between them. The V gene's germline CDR1 is LGHNA and CDR2 YNFKEQ. The CDR3 totals 15 residues. The CDR3 DNA reads TGTGCCAGCAGCCAAGAGGGGGGAAACACCGGGGAGCTGTTTTTT. Protein sequence: CASSQEGGNTGELFF.

This clonotype occurred a few times. The V gene is TRBV5-1, the J gene TRBJ2-4; a possible D gene is TRBD2 (6 bases). V lost 6 bases and J 2 bases, leaving 12 bases between the germline ends. This CDR3 is 14 amino acids long. Germline V lookup: CDR1 SGHRS, CDR2 YFSETQ. In DNA form, the CDR3 reads TGCGCCAGCATCCGCCGGACTACCAAAAACATTCAGTACTTC. Protein: CASIRRTTKNIQYF.

A remark on this clonotype: A much larger clonotype is one base distant, so this may be a read error. The chain links TRBV7-2 to TRBJ2-5; TRBD2 might be the D (5 bases). The J call may be wrong; the DNA end is better matched by TRBJ2-7. CDR1 and CDR2 (germline): SGHTA, FQGNSA. The CDR3 spans 13 residues. This chain's CDR3 is CASNQPTSYEQYF. CDR3 in DNA: TGTGCCAGCAACCAGCCCACTAGTTACGAGCAGTACTTC.

This clonotype was detected a few times. CDR3 protein: CASRKQGARTGELFF. The CDR3 bases are TGTGCCAGCAGAAAACAGGGGGCGCGAACCGGGGAGCTGTTTTTT. The rearrangement uses TRBV12-3 or TRBV12-4 and TRBJ2-2; 9 nucleotides align to TRBD1. J gave up 5 bases and V 6 bases, and 7 bases lay outside the gene matches. The CDR3 sequence is 15 residues long.

This clonotype was counted a few times. The chain links TRBV7-9 to TRBJ2-1; D not certain. This CDR3 is built from 14 residues. CDR1 and CDR2 (germline): SEHNR, FQNEAQ (reference sequence). Trimming removed 3 bases from V and 8 bases from J, with 14 bases in between. The CDR3 sequence is CASSFAPPLDEQFF. CDR3 coding DNA: TGTGCCAGCAGCTTCGCCCCCCCCTTGGATGAGCAGTTCTTC.

The rearrangement links TRBV7-2 to TRBJ2-7, with D perhaps TRBD2 (5 bases). Germline V gives CDR1 SGHTA, CDR2 FQGNSA. The CDR3 length is 14 residues. The germline V and J ends were trimmed by 7 bases and 0 bases, with 13 bases remaining between them. DNA for the CDR3: TGTGCCAGCACCTACCGGACTGACTCCTACGAGCAGTACTTC. It codes for CASTYRTDSYEQYF.

This clonotype was counted between two and nine times. This chain joins TRBV20-1 and TRBJ2-1; D is perhaps TRBD1 (7 bases). The CDR3 length is 21 residues. Trimming left V 3 bases short and J 6 bases short, with 36 bases between. The germline V gene encodes CDR1 DFQATT and CDR2 SNEGSKA (reference sequence). CDR3 sequence: CSASSRTLVAAYLAGGNEQFF. As DNA, the CDR3 is TGCAGTGCTAGTAGCCGCACCCTAGTAGCGGCGTATTTGGCAGGGGGCAATGAGCAGTTCTTC.

V and J are TRBV3-1 and TRBJ1-6, with 7 bases identical to TRBD1. The CDR3 contains 15 residues. Trimming cost V 1 base and J 4 bases; bases outside gene matches: 1. Germline V gene sequence: CDR1 LGHDT, CDR2 YNNKEL (reference sequence). Here the CDR3 reads CASSQGDRYNSPLHF. CDR3 in DNA: TGTGCCAGCAGCCAAGGGGACAGATATAATTCACCCCTCCACTTT. The whole variable domain, remainder taken from reference TRBV3-1 and TRBJ1-6, is DTAVSQTPKYLVTQMGNDKSIKCEQNLGHDTMYWYKQDSKKFLKIMFSYNNKELIINETVPNRFSPKSPDKAHLNLHINSLELGDSAVYFCASSQGDRYNSPLHFGNGTRLTVT.

The chain uses TRBV6-1 and TRBJ1-5; unclear D gene. The CDR3 runs to 14 residues. Germline CDR1 and CDR2: MNHNS and SASEGT. V was shortened by 6 bases and J by 4 bases, with 13 bases between the two germline ends. The CDR3 DNA is TGTGCCAGCAGACATCCGGAGGTTAATCAGCCCCAGCATTTT. This encodes CASRHPEVNQPQHF.

This clonotype occurred many times. The chain uses TRBV7-9 and TRBJ2-1, with 11 positions matching TRBD2. The V and J ends lost 3 bases and 2 bases, in that order; junction bases with no gene match: 9. The CDR3 spans 18 residues. Germline V gene data show CDR1 as SEHNR and CDR2 as FQNEAQ (reference sequence). CDR3 nucleotides: TGTGCCAGCAGCTTGGCTAGCGGGGGGAGATTGACCTACAATGAGCAGTTCTTC. It specifies CASSLASGGRLTYNEQFF.

V gene TRBV20-1 combines with J gene TRBJ2-3; D gene uncertain. V was shortened by 6 bases and J by 4 bases, with 17 bases between the two germline ends. The V gene's germline CDR1 is DFQATT and CDR2 SNEGSKA (reference sequence). This CDR3 is built from 14 residues. In DNA, the CDR3 is TGCAGTGCACCAGATCAGGTGGGCGCAGATACGCAGTATTTT. It is translated as CSAPDQVGADTQYF.

The chain employs TRBV12-5 and TRBJ2-7; TRBD1 aligns across 7 bases. After removal of 6 bases from V and 6 bases from J, the junction contained 8 bases not matched to a gene. Per germline, CDR1 LGHNT and CDR2 FRNRAP. The CDR3 is made up of 13 amino acids. CDR3 DNA sequence: TGTGCTAGTGGGCCGGGACAGAAATCCGAGCAGTACTTC. It specifies CASGPGQKSEQYF.

This clonotype has more than one count but fewer than ten. J is TRBJ2-1 and V is TRBV7-9; D is possibly TRBD2 (6 bases). Germline V gene lookup returns CDR1 SEHNR and CDR2 FQNEAQ (reference sequence). The CDR3 length is 12 residues. Trimming took 5 bases from V and 9 from J, leaving 11 bases between them. CDR3 bases: TGTGCCAGCAGCCGCCGCGGGACTGAGCAGTTCTTC. It yields the protein CASSRRGTEQFF.

This clonotype occurred once. The junction departs from the called germline gene at one end, perhaps through a read error. V is TRBV5-1 and J is TRBJ1-1; possibly TRBD1 for D (6 bases). This CDR3 has 15 amino acids. Germline CDR1 SGHRS, CDR2 YFSETQ. The CDR3, as DNA: TGCGCCAGCAGCCCGGTCGGGGGCAGGAACACTGGAGCTTTCTTT. Translation: CASSPVGGRNTGAFF.

This clonotype was observed a few times. The chain employs TRBV15 and TRBJ2-1; 7 bases align to TRBD1. Germline CDR1 is LNHNV and CDR2 is YYDKDF (reference sequence). This CDR3 comprises 14 residues. V lost 1 base and J lost 6; bases outside the gene matches: 3. The CDR3 sequence is CATSRVTGANEQFF. The CDR3 DNA reads TGTGCCACCAGCAGAGTTACAGGGGCCAATGAGCAGTTCTTC.

A few counts support this clonotype. The chain has TRBV6-5 and TRBJ1-6; a possible D gene is TRBD1 (6 bases). The germline V gene has CDR1 MNHEY and CDR2 SVGAGI. V was pared by 2 bases and J by 7 bases, with 9 bases between. The CDR3 is made up of 14 amino acids. The CDR3 sequence: CASSYGGSNSPLHF. The CDR3 DNA follows: TGTGCCAGCAGTTACGGGGGCTCGAATTCACCCCTCCACTTT.

The rearrangement uses TRBV7-7 and TRBJ2-3; 12 nucleotides agree with TRBD2. Germline V gene lookup returns CDR1 SSHAT and CDR2 FNYEAQ (reference sequence). Trimming removed 4 bases from V and 5 bases from J; junction bases left unmatched: 4. This CDR3 has 15 residues. CDR3 sequence reads: CASSSGTSGLDTQYF. The CDR3 nucleotides read TGTGCCAGCAGCTCCGGGACTAGCGGGTTAGATACGCAGTATTTT.

Here the CDR3 DNA reads TGTGCCAGCCACCGGGACAGAGACTCTGGGGCCAACGTCCTGACTTTC. Its protein is CASHRDRDSGANVLTF. The gene calls are TRBV2 and TRBJ2-6; the match to TRBD1 covers 7 bases. J gave up 0 bases and V 8 bases, and 7 bases lay outside the gene matches. The CDR3 totals 16 residues. Per germline, CDR1 SNHLY and CDR2 FYNNEI. Full variable domain (outside the CDR3, taken from reference TRBV2 and TRBJ2-6): EPEVTQTPSHQVTQMGQEVILRCVPISNHLYFYWYRQILGQKVEFLVSFYNNEISEKSEIFDDQFSVERPDGSNFTLKIRSTKLEDSAMYFCASHRDRDSGANVLTFGAGSRLTVL.

This clonotype has only a few counts. This chain uses TRBV5-1 with TRBJ2-6; the D is unclear. The CDR3 consists of 15 residues. The germline V gene has CDR1 SGHRS and CDR2 YFSETQ. V lost 1 base to trimming and J lost 4 bases, with 9 bases between them. The CDR3 sequence: CASSLYRGGANVLTF. The CDR3 nucleotides are TGCGCCAGCAGCTTGTACCGCGGAGGGGCCAACGTCCTGACTTTC.

The chain combines TRBV7-2 with TRBJ2-7; D gene uncertain. In germline, CDR1 is SGHTA, CDR2 FQGNSA. This CDR3 region has 14 residues. Trimming removed 5 bases from V and 4 bases from J, with 15 bases in between. The CDR3 sequence is CASSLGLALYEQYF. The CDR3 coding sequence is TGTGCCAGCAGCCTAGGGTTAGCTTTATACGAGCAGTACTTC.